This T cell receptor (beta chain) was sequenced during a study of T-cell memory formation after mild COVID-19. Study-wide findings and caveats: Cross-reactive memory appears to have joined, as suggested by some responding clones showing up in pre-infection memory. There was a balanced CD4/CD8 profile in clones contracting day 15 to 85, and later expanders leaned CD4+. Nothing confirmed that second-wave clones peaking on day 37 were specific for SARS-CoV-2.

The CDR3 is 19 amino acids. V shed 8 bases and J 7 bases; nucleotides not matched to a gene: 22. The germline CDR1 and CDR2 sequences are SGHTA and FQGNSA. The 5'RACE method, run with constant-segment primers, produced TCR alpha and TCR beta cDNA libraries (carrying sample barcodes and UMIs). TCRdb redid the calling of the 5' RACE reads with MiXCR, one entry per CDR3 protein. The profile shows more than 400,000 distinct CDR3 sequences, approximately 18% of them singletons. This clonotype occurred a few times. Its antigen is unknown. The chain carries TRBV7-2 and TRBJ1-6; 8 bases line up with TRBD1. The sequencing sample was made of PBMCs or a T cell subset sorted from them (not recorded which). The clonotype originates from an adult woman who had mild COVID-19 (a few samples of this study predate the infection). Cell type and time point are not known. CDR3 sequence reads: CASFRGGQASLVRNSPLHF. CDR3 nucleotides: TGTGCCAGCTTCCGGGGGGGACAGGCGTCTCTGGTTCGGAATTCACCCCTCCACTTT.